The T cell receptor beta chain described here comes from a study of chemoradiotherapy in HPV16-positive cancers. Study context: Functional T-cell assays on a couple of HPV16-positive patients' cells defined candidate HPV-specific clones and common TCR motifs.

Over chemoradiotherapy, repertoires were sampled more than once. Concerning this clone itself: The target antigen is unknown.

Trimming left V 1 base short and J 8 bases short, with 10 bases between. There are 14 residues in the CDR3. Germline V gene sequence: CDR1 SGHNT, CDR2 YYREEE (reference sequence). Study conclusions and caveats: Non-HPV-specific T cells did not expand in tumors during treatment, whereas candidate HPV-specific clones and E7-related motifs did.

The assay was immunoSEQ multiplex PCR, and TCRdb's table has in-frame clones only and misses some. The table lists more than 3,000 clones, more than 80% of them singletons, with approximately 2.5% in the top ten. The receptor's source is a human donor with HPV-associated anogenital cancer. This specimen was tumor tissue, taken from a patient who underwent chemoradiotherapy. This chain connects TRBV5-4 to TRBJ1-6; possible D gene TRBD1, 6 bases. The CDR3 protein is CASSLPGAHSPLHF. Written as DNA, the CDR3 is TGTGCCAGCAGCTTGCCAGGGGCGCATTCACCCCTCCACTTT. The variable domain in full, completed from reference TRBV5-4 and TRBJ1-6, reads ETGVTQSPTHLIKTRGQQVTLRCSSQSGHNTVSWYQQALGQGPQFIFQYYREEENGRGNFPPRFSGLQFPNYSSELNVNALELDDSALYLCASSLPGAHSPLHFGNGTRLTVT.